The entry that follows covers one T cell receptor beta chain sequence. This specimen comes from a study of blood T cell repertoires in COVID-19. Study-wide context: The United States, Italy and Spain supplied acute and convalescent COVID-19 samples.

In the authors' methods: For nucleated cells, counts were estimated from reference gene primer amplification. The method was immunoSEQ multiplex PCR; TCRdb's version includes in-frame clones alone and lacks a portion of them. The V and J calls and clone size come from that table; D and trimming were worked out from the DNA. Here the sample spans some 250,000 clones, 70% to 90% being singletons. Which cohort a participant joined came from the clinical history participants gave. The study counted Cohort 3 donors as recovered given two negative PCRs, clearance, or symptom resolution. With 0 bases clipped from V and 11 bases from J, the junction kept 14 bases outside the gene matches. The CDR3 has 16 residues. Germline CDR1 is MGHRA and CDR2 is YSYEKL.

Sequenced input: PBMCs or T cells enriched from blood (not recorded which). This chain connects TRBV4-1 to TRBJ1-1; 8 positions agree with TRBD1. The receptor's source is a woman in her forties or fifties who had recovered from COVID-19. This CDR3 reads CASSQDLGQGAWDAFF. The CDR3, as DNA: TGCGCCAGCAGCCAAGATCTAGGCCAGGGGGCCTGGGATGCTTTCTTT.